Sequencing of this T cell receptor (beta chain) was carried out in a study of cytomegalovirus exposure and HLA in healthy donors. The PCR was carried out with 60 Vbeta primers and 13 Jbeta primers. Method: immunoSEQ multiplex PCR; TCRdb's copy keeps in-frame clones and lacks some. The sample includes around 140,000 clones, approximately 84% of them seen just once. V lost 0 bases and J lost 6, with 12 bases in between. This CDR3 has 15 residues. Germline-derived CDR1 and CDR2 are LNHNV and YYDKDF (reference sequence). Details on this clone: What it recognizes is unknown.

Notes on the study in general: In a later analysis, V- and J-gene trimming of beta chains associated with a DCLRE1C missense variant, replicated independently.

V gene TRBV15 combines with J gene TRBJ1-5; D is possibly TRBD1 (5 bases). The sample comprised PBMCs. The clonotype was recovered from a woman aged 60-75 years in good health and CMV-seropositive. The DNA of the CDR3 is TGTGCCACCAGCAGAGATGGAGGGAGGGGTCAGCCCCAGCATTTT. Protein: CATSRDGGRGQPQHF.